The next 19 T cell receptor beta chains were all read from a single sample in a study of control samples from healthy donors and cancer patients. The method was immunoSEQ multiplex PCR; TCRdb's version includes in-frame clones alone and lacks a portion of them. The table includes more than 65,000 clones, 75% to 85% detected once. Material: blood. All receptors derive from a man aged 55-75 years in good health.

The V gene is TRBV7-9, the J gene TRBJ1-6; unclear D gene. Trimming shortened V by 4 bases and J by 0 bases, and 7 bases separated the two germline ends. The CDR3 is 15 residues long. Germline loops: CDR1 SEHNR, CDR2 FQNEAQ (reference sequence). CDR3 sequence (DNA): TGTGCCAGCAGCTCCTCGAGCTCCTATAATTCACCCCTCCACTTT. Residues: CASSSSSSYNSPLHF.

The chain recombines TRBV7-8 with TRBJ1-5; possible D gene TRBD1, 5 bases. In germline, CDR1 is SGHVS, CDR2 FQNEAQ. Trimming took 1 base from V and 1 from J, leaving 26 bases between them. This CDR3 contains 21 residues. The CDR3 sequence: CASSLGAPLGRDLPSNQPQHF. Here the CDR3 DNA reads TGTGCCAGCAGCTTAGGAGCCCCCTTGGGCAGGGACTTACCCAGCAATCAGCCCCAGCATTTT.

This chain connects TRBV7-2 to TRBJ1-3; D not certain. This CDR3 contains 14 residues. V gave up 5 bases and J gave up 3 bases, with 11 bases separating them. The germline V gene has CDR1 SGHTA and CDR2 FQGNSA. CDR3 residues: CASSDPSGGNTIYF. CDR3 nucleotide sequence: TGTGCCAGCAGCGACCCCAGTGGTGGAAACACCATATATTTT.

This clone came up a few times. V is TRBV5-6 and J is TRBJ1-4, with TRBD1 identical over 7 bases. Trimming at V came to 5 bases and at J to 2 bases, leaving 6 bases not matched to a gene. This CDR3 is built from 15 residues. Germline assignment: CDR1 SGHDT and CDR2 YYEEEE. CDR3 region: CASRSRDSTNEKLFF. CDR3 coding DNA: TGTGCCAGCAGATCTCGGGACAGCACTAATGAAAAACTGTTTTTT.

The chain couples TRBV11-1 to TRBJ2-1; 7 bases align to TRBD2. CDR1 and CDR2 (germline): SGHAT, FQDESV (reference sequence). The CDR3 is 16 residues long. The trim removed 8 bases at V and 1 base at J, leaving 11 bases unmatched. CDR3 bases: TGTGCCAGCTCCGGGAGGCTAGCGCTATCCTACAATGAGCAGTTCTTC. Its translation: CASSGRLALSYNEQFF.

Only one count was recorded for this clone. CDR3 sequence (DNA): TGCAGCACTAGTCCCGGGACAGGTTCGGGCTATGGCTACACCTTC. Its translation is CSTSPGTGSGYGYTF. The genes are TRBV29-1 and TRBJ1-2; 8 positions match TRBD1. CDR1 SQVTM and CDR2 ANQGSEA come from the germline V gene. Trimming cost V 8 bases and J 4 bases; bases outside gene matches: 15. This CDR3 has 15 residues.

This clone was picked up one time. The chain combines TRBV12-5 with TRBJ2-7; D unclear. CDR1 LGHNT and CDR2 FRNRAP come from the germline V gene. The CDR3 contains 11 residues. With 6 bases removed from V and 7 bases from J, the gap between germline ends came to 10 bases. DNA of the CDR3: TGTGCTAGTGGGCATGGGCGTGAGCAGTACTTC. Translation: CASGHGREQYF.

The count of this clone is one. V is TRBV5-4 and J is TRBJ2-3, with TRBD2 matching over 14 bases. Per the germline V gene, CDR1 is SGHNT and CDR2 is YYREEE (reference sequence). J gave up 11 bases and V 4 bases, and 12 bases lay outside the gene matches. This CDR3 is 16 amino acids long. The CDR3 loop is CASSAEGLAGAGVQYF. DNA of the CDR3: TGTGCCAGCAGCGCGGAGGGACTAGCGGGAGCCGGGGTGCAGTATTTT.

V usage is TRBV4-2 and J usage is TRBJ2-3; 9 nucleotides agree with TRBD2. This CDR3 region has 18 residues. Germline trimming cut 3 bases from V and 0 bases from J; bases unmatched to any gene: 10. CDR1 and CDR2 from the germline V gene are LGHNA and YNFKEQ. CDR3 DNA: TGTGCCAGCAGCCAGGGGCTTAGCGGGAGAAGTAGCACAGATACGCAGTATTTT. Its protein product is CASSQGLSGRSSTDTQYF.

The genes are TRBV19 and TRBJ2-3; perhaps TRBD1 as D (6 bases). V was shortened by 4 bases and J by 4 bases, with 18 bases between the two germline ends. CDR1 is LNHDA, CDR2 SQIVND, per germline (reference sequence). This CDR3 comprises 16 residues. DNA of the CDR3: TGTGCCAGTAGTAAACCCGCAGGGGTTTTCCCAGATACGCAGTATTTT. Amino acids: CASSKPAGVFPDTQYF.

CDR3 loop: CASSLGTGIWETQYF. Here the CDR3 DNA reads TGTGCCAGCAGCTTAGGAACAGGGATTTGGGAGACCCAGTACTTC. The genes are TRBV11-2 and TRBJ2-5, with a weak D call TRBD1 (6 bases). V was trimmed by 1 base and J by 5 bases, leaving 14 bases between them. CDR1 and CDR2 from the germline V gene are SGHAT and FQNNGV. This CDR3 has 15 residues. Complete variable domain (other parts from reference TRBV11-2 and TRBJ2-5): EAGVAQSPRYKIIEKRQSVAFWCNPISGHATLYWYQQILGQGPKLLIQFQNNGVVDDSQLPKDRFSAERLKGVDSTLKIQPAKLEDSAVYLCASSLGTGIWETQYFGPGTRLLVL.

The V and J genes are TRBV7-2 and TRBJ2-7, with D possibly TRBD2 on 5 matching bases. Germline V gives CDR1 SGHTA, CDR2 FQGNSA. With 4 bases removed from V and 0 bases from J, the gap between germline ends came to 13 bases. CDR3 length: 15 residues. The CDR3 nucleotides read TGTGCCAGCAGCTCCCGACTAACTAACTCCTACGAGCAGTACTTC. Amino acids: CASSSRLTNSYEQYF.

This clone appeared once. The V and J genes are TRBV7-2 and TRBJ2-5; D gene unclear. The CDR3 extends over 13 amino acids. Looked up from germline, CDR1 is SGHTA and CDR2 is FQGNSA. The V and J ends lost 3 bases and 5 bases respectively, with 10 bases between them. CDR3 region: CASSFGVLETQYF. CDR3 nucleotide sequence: TGTGCCAGCAGCTTCGGAGTCTTGGAGACCCAGTACTTC.

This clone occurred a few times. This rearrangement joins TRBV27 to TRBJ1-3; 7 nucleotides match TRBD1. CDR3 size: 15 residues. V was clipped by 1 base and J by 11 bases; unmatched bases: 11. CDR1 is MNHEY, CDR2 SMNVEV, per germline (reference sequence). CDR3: CASSLYLDRVPSIYF. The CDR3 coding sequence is TGTGCCAGCAGTTTATACCTAGACAGGGTACCATCCATATATTTT.

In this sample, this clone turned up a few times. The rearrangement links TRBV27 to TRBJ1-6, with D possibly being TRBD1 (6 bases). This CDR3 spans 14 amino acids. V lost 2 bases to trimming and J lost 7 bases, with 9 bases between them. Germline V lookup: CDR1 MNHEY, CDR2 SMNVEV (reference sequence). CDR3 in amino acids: CASSLGGQNSPLHF. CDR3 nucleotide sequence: TGTGCCAGCAGTTTAGGGGGGCAGAATTCACCCCTCCACTTT.

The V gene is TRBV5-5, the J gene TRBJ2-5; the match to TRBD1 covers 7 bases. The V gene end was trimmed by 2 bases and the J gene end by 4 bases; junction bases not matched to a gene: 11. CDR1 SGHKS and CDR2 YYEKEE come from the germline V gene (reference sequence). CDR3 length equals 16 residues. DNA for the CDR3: TGTGCCAGCAGCTTCGACAGGGATACGGGAAGAGAGACCCAGTACTTC. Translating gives CASSFDRDTGRETQYF.

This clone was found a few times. CDR3 region: CAISEQKGNQPQHF. DNA of the CDR3: TGTGCCATCAGTGAACAGAAGGGCAATCAGCCCCAGCATTTT. This chain joins TRBV10-3 and TRBJ1-5; D is uncertain. The germline V gene encodes CDR1 ENHRY and CDR2 SYGVKD. The CDR3 has 14 amino acids. Trimming took 3 bases from V and 2 from J, leaving 8 bases between them.

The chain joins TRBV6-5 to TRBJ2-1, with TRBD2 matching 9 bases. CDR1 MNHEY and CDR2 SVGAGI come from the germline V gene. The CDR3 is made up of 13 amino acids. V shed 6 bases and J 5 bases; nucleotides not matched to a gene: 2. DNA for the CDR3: TGTGCCAGCAGGACTAGCGGTAACAATGAGCAGTTCTTC. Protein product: CASRTSGNNEQFF.

The chain's CDR3 is CASTPGGSPEQFF. DNA for the CDR3: TGTGCCAGTACCCCGGGAGGGTCACCTGAGCAGTTCTTC. V gene TRBV19 combines with J gene TRBJ2-1; 8 bases are a match to TRBD2. Germline values: CDR1 LNHDA, CDR2 SQIVND (reference sequence). The CDR3 spans 13 residues. J lost 9 bases, V lost 7 bases, and 8 bases had no gene match.